The 23 T cell receptor beta chains below come from one sample, sequenced in a study of cytomegalovirus exposure and HLA in healthy donors. Primers: 60 Vbeta forward and 13 Jbeta reverse. Produced via immunoSEQ multiplex PCR; TCRdb's table is partial and in-frame only. The sample lists about 130,000 clones; approximately 79% were seen once. Sequencing input: PBMCs. Every receptor here comes from a man younger than 40 in good health and CMV-seronegative.

The V call is TRBV2, the J call TRBJ2-7; TRBD2 agrees at 7 bases. The J segment lost 6 bases and the V segment lost 6 bases, leaving 8 bases of the junction unmatched. Per germline, CDR1 SNHLY and CDR2 FYNNEI. The CDR3 covers 13 residues. In nucleotides, the CDR3 is TGTGCCAGCAGCACCCGGGGGGTTGGCGAGCAGTACTTC. This encodes CASSTRGVGEQYF.

The CDR3 bases are TGTGCCAGCAGTTTAATAGTCGGACAGGGTTATGAAAAACTGTTTTTT. Translating gives CASSLIVGQGYEKLFF. The gene calls are TRBV27 and TRBJ1-4; TRBD1 aligns across 8 bases. Germline lookup yields CDR1 MNHEY and CDR2 SMNVEV (reference sequence). V was pared by 2 bases and J by 6 bases, with 8 bases of the junction left unmatched. The CDR3 spans 16 residues.

The gene calls are TRBV9 and TRBJ2-3; D unresolved. CDR3 length: 15 residues. Trimming cost V 0 bases and J 12 bases, with 20 bases left between them. Looked up from germline, CDR1 is SGDLS and CDR2 is YYNGEE. CDR3 protein: CASSVEPAVIRGQYF. CDR3 coding DNA: TGTGCCAGCAGCGTAGAGCCCGCGGTGATACGAGGTCAGTATTTT. Using reference TRBV9 and TRBJ2-3 for the parts outside the CDR3, the full variable domain is DSGVTQTPKHLITATGQRVTLRCSPRSGDLSVYWYQQSLDQGLQFLIQYYNGEERAKGNILERFSAQQFPDLHSELNLSSLELGDSALYFCASSVEPAVIRGQYFGPGTRLTVL.

This clone appeared a single time. This chain links TRBV2 with TRBJ1-3, with 11 bases lining up with TRBD1. The CDR3 runs to 17 residues. V shed 7 bases, J shed 0 bases, and the junction held 8 bases outside the gene matches. Germline V lookup: CDR1 SNHLY, CDR2 FYNNEI. In nucleotides, the CDR3 is TGTGCCAGCAAAAGGGGGACAGGGGGATACTCTGGAAACACCATATATTTT. Translated: CASKRGTGGYSGNTIYF.

This clone turned up a few times. The CDR3 reads CASSITSGLAPDTQYF. The CDR3 DNA sequence: TGTGCCAGCAGTATAACCTCCGGGCTAGCGCCAGATACGCAGTATTTT. The chain uses TRBV27 and TRBJ2-3; tentative D call: TRBD2 (6 bases). Germline loops: CDR1 MNHEY, CDR2 SMNVEV (reference sequence). V was trimmed by 5 bases and J by 4 bases, leaving 19 bases between them. This CDR3 spans 16 amino acids.

The chain has TRBV9 and TRBJ2-1; D is uncertain. Germline V gives CDR1 SGDLS, CDR2 YYNGEE. Trimming took off 0 bases at V and 6 bases at J, with 7 bases between the two ends. The length of the CDR3 is 13 residues. The CDR3 reads CASSVDPFNEQFF. The CDR3 nucleotides are TGTGCCAGCAGCGTAGATCCCTTCAATGAGCAGTTCTTC.

This clone has just a few counts. This chain joins TRBV27 and TRBJ1-2; maybe TRBD1 (6 bases). V lost 5 bases and J lost 0, with 13 bases in between. Germline CDR1 MNHEY, CDR2 SMNVEV (reference sequence). The CDR3 has 15 amino acids. The CDR3 here is CASSRRDTTNYGYTF. CDR3 coding DNA: TGTGCCAGCAGTCGTCGGGACACCACTAACTATGGCTACACCTTC.

The chain links TRBV27 to TRBJ1-1; a weak D match, TRBD1 (5 bases). Deletions cut 5 bases from V and 0 bases from J, with 13 bases between. Germline assignment: CDR1 MNHEY and CDR2 SMNVEV (reference sequence). CDR3 length: 15 residues. The CDR3 here is CASSPWGPVNTEAFF. The CDR3, as DNA: TGTGCCAGCAGTCCCTGGGGCCCGGTGAACACTGAAGCTTTCTTT.

The CDR3 coding sequence is TGTGCCAGCAGCTCCGTGGAGGGTGGGGATCAGCCCCAGCATTTT. This codes for CASSSVEGGDQPQHF. This chain connects TRBV7-9 to TRBJ1-5, with D uncertain. The CDR3 spans 15 residues. V was clipped by 4 bases and J by 5 bases, with 15 bases between them. Germline V lookup: CDR1 SEHNR, CDR2 FQNEAQ (reference sequence).

In this sample, this clone turned up once. The chain recombines TRBV28 with TRBJ2-7; TRBD2 might be the D (5 bases). The CDR3 runs to 15 residues. V lost 8 bases and J 0 bases, leaving 17 bases between the germline ends. The germline CDR1 and CDR2 sequences are MDHEN and SYDVKM. The CDR3 sequence: CASCTLEGASYEQYF. The CDR3 DNA sequence: TGTGCCAGCTGCACTCTCGAGGGCGCCTCCTACGAGCAGTACTTC.

The gene calls are TRBV7-2 and TRBJ2-1, with 12 nucleotides matching TRBD1. CDR3 length: 17 residues. Germline-derived CDR1 and CDR2 are SGHTA and FQGNSA. Trimming at V came to 4 bases and at J to 8 bases, leaving 12 bases not matched to a gene. The DNA for the CDR3 is TGTGCCAGCAGCTCCCTTGGGGGGACAGGGGGCTTTGATGAGCAGTTCTTC. It encodes CASSSLGGTGGFDEQFF.

On this clone itself: One end of the junction fails to match germline, which may point to a read error. This chain links TRBV7-9 with TRBJ2-3; tentatively, D is TRBD2 (7 bases). The CDR3 runs to 15 residues. Per the germline V gene, CDR1 is SEHNR and CDR2 is FQNEAQ (reference sequence). The CDR3 spells CSSSLRGGGTDTQYF. The CDR3 DNA follows: TGTTCCAGCAGCTTAAGGGGGGGCGGAACAGATACGCAGTATTTT. The complete variable domain, with remaining parts taken from reference TRBV7-9 and TRBJ2-3, reads DTGVSQNPRHKITKRGQNVTFRCDPISEHNRLYWYRQTLGQGPEFLTYFQNEAQLEKSRLLSDRFSAERPKGSFSTLEIQRTEQGDSAMYLCSSSLRGGGTDTQYFGPGTRLTVL.

The CDR3 coding sequence is TGTGCCAGCAGTCAGTTTGAGGGCAGAGAGAATGAGCAGTTCTTC. This translates into CASSQFEGRENEQFF. The chain joins TRBV25-1 to TRBJ2-1; TRBD2 might be the D (5 bases). The CDR3 totals 15 residues. CDR1 is MGHDK, CDR2 SYGVNS, per germline. V gave up 5 bases and J gave up 7 bases, with 18 bases separating them.

The J gene is TRBJ2-7, the V gene TRBV29-1, with 9 bases aligning to TRBD2. V was clipped by 6 bases and J by 3 bases; unmatched bases: 9. CDR3 length equals 14 residues. The V gene's germline CDR1 is SQVTM and CDR2 ANQGSEA. The CDR3 loop reads CSVLSAGGIYEQYF. CDR3 coding DNA: TGCAGCGTCCTGAGCGCGGGGGGGATCTACGAGCAGTACTTC.

The J gene is TRBJ1-3, the V gene TRBV5-4; TRBD1 aligns across 12 bases. The CDR3 runs 16 residues. Germline assignment: CDR1 SGHNT and CDR2 YYREEE (reference sequence). V lost 4 bases, J lost 2 bases, and 4 bases stayed unmatched. The CDR3 protein is CASSTGQGAPGNTIYF. Here the CDR3 DNA reads TGTGCCAGCAGCACGGGACAGGGGGCTCCTGGAAACACCATATATTTT.

The chain recombines TRBV6-5 with TRBJ1-1; D unclear. In germline, CDR1 is MNHEY, CDR2 SVGAGI. The germline V and J ends were trimmed by 6 bases and 3 bases, with 11 bases remaining between them. The CDR3 has 13 residues. The CDR3 bases are TGTGCCAGCAGCGAAACGGTGGACACTGAAGCTTTCTTT. Protein: CASSETVDTEAFF.

This clone showed up just a few times. V and J are TRBV4-1 and TRBJ1-2; 12 positions agree with TRBD1. Germline trimming cut 3 bases from V and 5 bases from J; bases unmatched to any gene: 10. There are 17 residues in the CDR3. CDR1 is MGHRA, CDR2 YSYEKL, per germline. CDR3 sequence (DNA): TGCGCCAGCAGCCAGCCGACGGGACAGGGGGCTTATTATGGCTACACCTTC. It codes for CASSQPTGQGAYYGYTF.

This chain joins TRBV20-1 and TRBJ1-1, with a weak D call TRBD1 (5 bases). CDR3 length: 11 amino acids. V gave up 3 bases and J gave up 8 bases, with 10 bases separating them. The germline V gene has CDR1 DFQATT and CDR2 SNEGSKA (reference sequence). The CDR3 loop reads CSARGRTEAFF. The CDR3 DNA reads as TGCAGTGCTAGGGGTCGGACAGAAGCTTTCTTT.

CDR3 coding DNA: TGTGCCAGCAGCTTCTCGGTTCAAGAGACCCAGTACTTC. This gives the protein CASSFSVQETQYF. J is TRBJ2-5 and V is TRBV7-8; D is unresolved. The germline V gene has CDR1 SGHVS and CDR2 FQNEAQ. The CDR3 length is 13 residues. The V and J ends lost 3 bases and 2 bases respectively, with 7 bases between them. Looking up the rest from reference TRBV7-8 and TRBJ2-5 gives the full variable domain: GAGVSQSPRYKVAKRGQDVALRCDPISGHVSLFWYQQALGQGPEFLTYFQNEAQLDKSGLPSDRFFAERPEGSVSTLKIQRTQQEDSAVYLCASSFSVQETQYFGPGTRLLVL.

The chain combines TRBV4-1 with TRBJ2-3; 7 bases agree with TRBD1. CDR1 is MGHRA and CDR2 is YSYEKL in the germline V gene. The CDR3 has 16 residues. The V and J ends lost 0 bases and 4 bases, in that order; junction bases with no gene match: 7. CDR3 nucleotides: TGCGCCAGCAGCCAAGAGCGACAGGGTTTTCCAGATACGCAGTATTTT. Amino acid sequence: CASSQERQGFPDTQYF.

The rearrangement links TRBV2 to TRBJ2-1; TRBD1 agrees at 9 bases. The CDR3 extends over 16 amino acids. The V gene end was trimmed by 6 bases and the J gene end by 8 bases; junction bases not matched to a gene: 14. Looked up from germline, CDR1 is SNHLY and CDR2 is FYNNEI. The CDR3 is CASRLDRDRVFDEQFF. The CDR3 DNA reads as TGTGCCAGCAGGTTGGACCGGGACAGGGTGTTCGATGAGCAGTTCTTC.

CDR3 DNA: TGCGCCAGCAGCTTGGATAGCCATGGTACTGAAGCTTTCTTT. As protein: CASSLDSHGTEAFF. The J gene is TRBJ1-1, the V gene TRBV5-1; D remains ambiguous. The CDR3 totals 14 residues. V was cut by 0 bases and J by 5 bases, with 11 bases left in between. Looked up from germline, CDR1 is SGHRS and CDR2 is YFSETQ.

This chain connects TRBV6-6 to TRBJ1-2; 7 bases align to TRBD1. The trim removed 0 bases at V and 4 bases at J, leaving 2 bases unmatched. From germline, CDR1 is MNHNY and CDR2 SVGAGI (reference sequence). The CDR3 runs to 14 residues. DNA of the CDR3: TGTGCCAGCAGTTACTCACAGGGGCCCTATGGCTACACCTTC. This encodes CASSYSQGPYGYTF.